This T cell receptor (beta chain) emerged from a study of metastatic and nonmetastatic thyroid tumors. Overall study: It was across blood and tumor or nodule tissue from malignant and benign thyroid patients that repertoires were compared.

TCRdb re-called clones from the PCR reads using MiXCR. There are about 39,000 clones in the sample; approximately 20% occur only once, and about 17% lies in the top ten. Germline V gives CDR1 DFQATT, CDR2 SNEGSKA (reference sequence). V gave up 7 bases and J gave up 4 bases; unmatched junction bases: 5. This CDR3 spans 15 amino acids. Each patient went into thyroid surgery without having received any treatment. This clone was found many times. The chain uses TRBV20-1 and TRBJ2-1; 15 bases align to TRBD2. The sequencing sample was made of blood. The sequence came from a female donor with papillary thyroid cancer or a benign thyroid nodule (not recorded which). Some clones in this sample may be carry-over from other donors' samples. The CDR3 region is CSGIGLAGGYNEQFF. The CDR3 nucleotides read TGCAGTGGTATCGGACTAGCGGGAGGGTACAATGAGCAGTTCTTC.